The sample holds many counts of the clone carrying this T cell receptor (beta chain). These data originate in a study of early T cells in non-severe SARS-CoV-2 infection. Trimming took 4 bases from V and 5 from J, leaving 12 bases between them. The CDR3 length is 13 residues. The germline V gene has CDR1 SGHVS and CDR2 FQNEAQ. Each single cDNA molecule received a unique molecular identifier. TCRdb used MiXCR to reprocess the 5' RACE reads, holding one entry per CDR3 protein. Found here are over 35,000 distinct CDR3 sequences, 6% to 7% of them singletons; the top ten hold around 21%. The source was whole blood, collected at baseline. The V call is TRBV7-8, the J call TRBJ2-7, with D perhaps matching TRBD1 (5 bases). This sequence was found in an adult who was a healthcare worker with PCR-confirmed SARS-CoV-2 infection or an uninfected control (not recorded which). CDR3 in amino acids: CASSSFEGDEQYF. CDR3 nucleotide sequence: TGTGCCAGCAGCTCCTTCGAAGGGGACGAGCAGTACTTC.